These 25 T cell receptor beta chains originate from one sample sequenced in a study of OX40 agonist ivuxolimab in advanced cancers. TCRdb keeps only in-frame clones here, not all; method: immunoSEQ multiplex PCR. The profile shows approximately 43,000 clones, approximately 88% of them singletons. The sample in question was CD4+ or CD8+ T cells sorted from blood, obtained in a trial of the OX40 agonist ivuxolimab. The source is an adult with an advanced solid tumor such as melanoma, head and neck, liver or kidney cancer.

The chain has TRBV4-2 and TRBJ1-3; 8 bases map to TRBD1. The CDR3 length is 15 residues. V gave up 4 bases and J gave up 5 bases; unmatched junction bases: 7. Germline assignment: CDR1 LGHNA and CDR2 YNFKEQ. CDR3 in DNA: TGTGCCAGCAGCCCTGGGACAGGTGAACGAAACACCATATATTTT. This sequence encodes CASSPGTGERNTIYF.

The table lists this clone with a count of one. This sequence joins TRBV7-9 and TRBJ2-1, with TRBD2 matching 9 bases. Per germline, CDR1 SEHNR and CDR2 FQNEAQ (reference sequence). Trimming cost V 5 bases and J 6 bases; bases outside gene matches: 2. There are 13 residues in the CDR3. The CDR3 bases are TGTGCCAGCAGCAATAGCGGGGGCAATGAGCAGTTCTTC. Protein product: CASSNSGGNEQFF.

The V and J genes are TRBV9 and TRBJ1-2, with a tentative D call TRBD1 (5 bases). The CDR3 totals 13 residues. The V gene lost 4 bases and the J gene lost 6 bases, with 13 bases spanning the gap. Per the germline V gene, CDR1 is SGDLS and CDR2 is YYNGEE. Here the CDR3 reads CASSPRGTDGYTF. The CDR3 DNA follows: TGTGCCAGCAGCCCCCGGGGGACGGATGGCTACACCTTC.

V gene TRBV21-1 combines with J gene TRBJ1-4. TRBV21-1 is flagged as a pseudogene. CDR3 size: 17 residues. The DNA for the CDR3 is TGTGCCAGCAGCCCTGAGTTGTGGCCAGTAGGTAATGAAAAACTGTTTTTT. Translating gives CASSPELWPVGNEKLFF.

V is TRBV5-5 and J is TRBJ1-1; D perhaps matches TRBD1 (6 bases). The CDR3 sequence is 15 residues long. Germline CDR1 is SGHKS and CDR2 is YYEKEE (reference sequence). V dropped 5 bases and J dropped 1 base, with 15 bases sitting between them. This CDR3 reads CASSQNRVANTEAFF. In nucleotides, the CDR3 is TGTGCCAGCAGTCAGAACAGGGTAGCGAACACTGAAGCTTTCTTT.

This chain uses TRBV7-9 with TRBJ1-6, with 7 positions matching TRBD1. Trimming took 1 base from V and 9 from J; bases not matched to a gene: 6. CDR1 and CDR2 (germline): SEHNR, FQNEAQ (reference sequence). This CDR3 has 15 amino acids. The DNA of the CDR3 is TGTGCCAGCAGCTTAGATGGGACAGCGACTTCACCCCTCCACTTT. It is translated as CASSLDGTATSPLHF.

The chain uses TRBV21-1 and TRBJ1-1; the table's D call TRBD1 went unverified against the DNA. TRBV21-1 is termed a pseudogene. This CDR3 is 15 amino acids long. In DNA, the CDR3 is TGTGCCAGCAGCAGGATTATCAGGGTAACCACTGAAGCTTTCTTT. Protein: CASSRIIRVTTEAFF.

In this sample, this clone turned up once. The chain uses TRBV19 and TRBJ1-4; D unclear. The CDR3 sequence is 13 residues long. With 6 bases removed from V and 5 bases from J, the gap between germline ends came to 10 bases. The germline CDR1 and CDR2 sequences are LNHDA and SQIVND (reference sequence). The CDR3, as DNA: TGTGCCAGTAGCCTCACTGGGAATGAAAAACTGTTTTTT. As protein: CASSLTGNEKLFF.

The V gene is TRBV15, the J gene TRBJ2-3; TRBD1 matches 8 bases. CDR1 is LNHNV and CDR2 is YYDKDF in the germline V gene (reference sequence). The CDR3 is 16 amino acids. V trimming: 0 bases; J trimming: 3 bases; junction bases outside the gene matches: 5. The CDR3, as DNA: TGTGCCACCAGCAGAGATTCCGGGACAGGAACAGATACGCAGTATTTT. Its translation: CATSRDSGTGTDTQYF.

The gene calls are TRBV19 and TRBJ1-2; D uncertain. The V gene lost 3 bases and the J gene lost 2 bases, with 25 bases spanning the gap. The CDR3 totals 19 residues. The germline V gene encodes CDR1 LNHDA and CDR2 SQIVND (reference sequence). Written as DNA, the CDR3 is TGTGCCAGTAGTATGTCCTCGCTCCGGAACCTACAGAAAAACTATGGCTACACCTTC. Its protein product is CASSMSSLRNLQKNYGYTF.

The chain combines TRBV30 with TRBJ1-1; the D gene is possibly TRBD1 (5 bases). The V and J ends lost 1 base and 7 bases respectively, with 7 bases between them. Germline CDR1 and CDR2: GTSNPN and SVGIG (reference sequence). This CDR3 is 11 amino acids long. DNA of the CDR3: TGTGCCTGGAGTGAAAGGGGTGAAGCTTTCTTT. The encoded protein is CAWSERGEAFF.

This clone was found once. The chain carries TRBV19 and TRBJ2-2; maybe TRBD2 (6 bases). The length of the CDR3 is 15 residues. From germline, CDR1 is LNHDA and CDR2 SQIVND (reference sequence). Trimming cost V 7 bases and J 2 bases, with 14 bases left between them. This CDR3 is CASTTLAKNTGELFF. The CDR3 DNA follows: TGTGCCAGTACGACCCTAGCGAAAAACACCGGGGAGCTGTTTTTT.

This CDR3 is CASKLAGGLNTGELFF. As DNA, the CDR3 is TGTGCCAGCAAGCTAGCGGGGGGGTTAAACACCGGGGAGCTGTTTTTT. V is TRBV19 and J is TRBJ2-2; TRBD2 matches at 12 bases. CDR1 is LNHDA and CDR2 is SQIVND in the germline V gene (reference sequence). V lost 9 bases and J lost 2; bases outside the gene matches: 7. The CDR3 contains 16 residues.

V and J are TRBV30 and TRBJ1-4, with TRBD1 matching 8 bases. V shed 3 bases, J shed 3 bases, and the junction held 3 bases outside the gene matches. The CDR3 is 14 amino acids. Germline CDR1 and CDR2: GTSNPN and SVGIG (reference sequence). DNA for the CDR3: TGTGCCTGGAGCACAGGGGGGGCTAATGAAAAACTGTTTTTT. Translated: CAWSTGGANEKLFF. The variable domain in full, completed from reference TRBV30 and TRBJ1-4, reads SQTIHQWPATLVQPVGSPLSLECTVEGTSNPNLYWYRQAAGRGLQLLFYSVGIGQISSEVPQNLSASRPQDRQFILSSKKLLLSDSGFYLCAWSTGGANEKLFFGSGTQLSVL.

The chain joins TRBV28 to TRBJ1-2; 10 bases line up with TRBD1. This CDR3 region has 15 residues. With 3 bases clipped from V and 2 bases from J, the junction kept 3 bases outside the gene matches. From germline, CDR1 is MDHEN and CDR2 SYDVKM. The CDR3: CASSLGTGVNYGYTF. DNA for the CDR3: TGTGCCAGCAGTTTGGGGACAGGGGTGAACTATGGCTACACCTTC.

The chain's CDR3 is CASSLWARGKGQGLDTEAFF. CDR3 in DNA: TGTGCCAGCAGTTTATGGGCCCGCGGCAAGGGGCAGGGCTTGGACACTGAAGCTTTCTTT. This rearrangement joins TRBV27 to TRBJ1-1, with D possibly TRBD1 on 5 matching bases. The germline V gene has CDR1 MNHEY and CDR2 SMNVEV (reference sequence). The CDR3 is made up of 20 amino acids. V was clipped by 1 base and J by 3 bases, with 27 bases between them.

V and J are TRBV18 and TRBJ2-3; 14 nucleotides match TRBD2. This CDR3 comprises 19 residues. Germline CDR1 and CDR2: KGHSH and LQKENI. Trimming removed 4 bases from V and 1 base from J; junction bases left unmatched: 10. In DNA, the CDR3 is TGTGCCAGCTCACGATTCACCCAGACTAGCGGGGGGGGCACAGATACGCAGTATTTT. Its translation is CASSRFTQTSGGGTDTQYF.

The V and J genes are TRBV6-5 and TRBJ2-1; maybe TRBD2 (5 bases). V was shortened by 8 bases and J by 9 bases, with 11 bases between the two germline ends. The CDR3 totals 11 residues. Germline values: CDR1 MNHEY, CDR2 SVGAGI. The CDR3 sequence: CASYGRGEQFF. CDR3 bases: TGTGCCAGCTACGGTCGGGGTGAGCAGTTCTTC.

V gene TRBV7-2 combines with J gene TRBJ1-4, with D possibly being TRBD1 (6 bases). Trimming pared 3 bases from V and 7 bases from J, leaving 15 bases between. CDR3 length equals 15 residues. Germline V lookup: CDR1 SGHTA, CDR2 FQGNSA. CDR3 DNA sequence: TGTGCCAGCAGCTTTCCCGGGGGCGGTTTTGAAAAACTGTTTTTT. Translating gives CASSFPGGGFEKLFF.

This clone was counted only a few times. The V call is TRBV6-6, the J call TRBJ1-3; possibly TRBD1 for D (5 bases). The length of the CDR3 is 15 residues. V was clipped by 5 bases and J by 0 bases, with 11 bases between them. Per germline, CDR1 MNHNY and CDR2 SVGAGI (reference sequence). The CDR3 DNA sequence: TGTGCCAGCAGTCATACACAGGACTCTGGAAACACCATATATTTT. This gives the protein CASSHTQDSGNTIYF.

This rearrangement joins TRBV6-1 to TRBJ1-6; D gene ambiguous. The germline V gene has CDR1 MNHNS and CDR2 SASEGT. V lost 8 bases and J lost 9, with 20 bases in between. This CDR3 region has 15 residues. The CDR3 reads CASQSGLHASSPLHF. Here the CDR3 DNA reads TGTGCCAGCCAATCCGGACTCCACGCAAGTTCACCCCTCCACTTT.

J is TRBJ2-1 and V is TRBV9, with D possibly being TRBD2 (6 bases). Germline values: CDR1 SGDLS, CDR2 YYNGEE. V was shortened by 0 bases and J by 3 bases, with 10 bases between the two germline ends. This CDR3 has 15 amino acids. The CDR3 DNA follows: TGTGCCAGCAGCGTAGTTCCGGGGGTCTACAATGAGCAGTTCTTC. Translation gives CASSVVPGVYNEQFF.

The DNA of the CDR3 is TGCGCCAGCAGCAAGGGACAGCTTGTTGAGACCCAGTACTTC. It translates to CASSKGQLVETQYF. The chain is built from TRBV5-1 and TRBJ2-5; TRBD1 matches 7 bases. The V and J ends lost 4 bases and 5 bases, in that order; junction bases with no gene match: 8. The CDR3 has 14 amino acids. Germline lookup yields CDR1 SGHRS and CDR2 YFSETQ.

The chain carries TRBV5-1 and TRBJ1-2; D unclear. Germline-derived CDR1 and CDR2 are SGHRS and YFSETQ. The V end was cut by 0 bases, the J end by 3 bases, with 9 bases between. This CDR3 has 14 amino acids. For the CDR3, the DNA is TGCGCCAGCAGCTTGGAGGCCGATTACTATGGCTACACCTTC. Translating it yields CASSLEADYYGYTF.

The chain carries TRBV11-3 and TRBJ2-7, with D maybe TRBD1 (5 bases). V was pared by 1 base and J by 3 bases, with 10 bases between. Germline assignment: CDR1 SGHNT and CDR2 YENEEA. This CDR3 is built from 14 residues. The CDR3 coding sequence is TGTGCCAGCAGCTTAGGAATCAGGGACTACGAGCAGTACTTC. It specifies CASSLGIRDYEQYF.